The T cell receptor beta chain under discussion was sequenced for a study of blood T cell repertoires in COVID-19. About the study: COVID-19 samples from acute and convalescent phases originated in the United States, Italy and Spain. T cells, B-cell-depleted T cells, or PBMCs supplied cDNA or gDNA.

In the authors' methods: Reference gene primer amplification yielded estimated nucleated cell counts. The protocol was immunoSEQ multiplex PCR, while the TCRdb copy is restricted to in-frame clones and leaves out a portion. That table is the source of V, J and clone size, and D and trimming were worked out from the DNA. The sample lists around 150,000 clones; about four fifths were seen once. This clonotype was obtained from a man between 60 and 70 years old with active or convalescent COVID-19. Material: peripheral blood.

CDR3 sequence: CASSFAGERVSYNEQFF. Written as DNA, the CDR3 is TGTGCCAGCAGTTTTGCTGGGGAGCGGGTTTCCTACAATGAGCAGTTCTTC. This chain connects TRBV28 to TRBJ2-1, with a tentative D call TRBD2 (6 bases). Between the trimmed V and J ends, which lost 3 bases and 1 base, there was a span of 16 bases. CDR3 length: 17 amino acids. Germline CDR1 reads MDHEN; CDR2 reads SYDVKM. Supplemented by reference TRBV28 and TRBJ2-1, the full variable domain reads DVKVTQSSRYLVKRTGEKVFLECVQDMDHENMFWYRQDPGLGLRLIYFSYDVKMKEKGDIPEGYSVSREKKERFSLILESASTNQTSMYLCASSFAGERVSYNEQFFGPGTRLTVL.